This T cell receptor beta chain is from a study of Graves' ophthalmopathy and Graves' hyperthyroidism (dated by TCRdb to about 2018). Some background on the complete study: Stable hyperthyroidism was defined as no progression to ophthalmopathy within 18 months of follow-up. An independent validation cohort was composed of around 19 hyperthyroidism patients and around 15 patients who later progressed from hyperthyroidism to ophthalmopathy. In over five hyperthyroidism patients, the T-cell repertoires found in thyroid tissue were compared with those found in blood. To explore V-J signatures that distinguish ophthalmopathy from hyperthyroidism, a discovery set of about a hundred patients was enrolled, made up of around 40 with ophthalmopathy and under 65 with stable hyperthyroidism. After sampling, hyperthyroidism patients received methimazole starting at 30 mg daily, and ophthalmopathy patients received high-dose intravenous methylprednisolone. In total, 135 blood samples were TCR-sequenced: fewer than 50 ophthalmopathy, some 75 hyperthyroidism and around 17 hyperthyroidism-to-ophthalmopathy patients. The study used TCR beta repertoire signatures to distinguish Graves' ophthalmopathy from Graves' hyperthyroidism and to predict progression to ophthalmopathy. Paper-wide results and their limitations: Sample size was not predetermined statistically, and investigators were not blinded to group allocation. Ophthalmopathy was separated from stable hyperthyroidism by the 13-signature model with more than 85% sensitivity and 81% to 83% specificity in cross-validation and with 80%/75% in the test set. In validation, the model predicted ophthalmopathy progression with over 60% sensitivity and approximately 78% specificity; more than ten predicted patients were CT-confirmed with GO in a median of approximately 6.2 months. Most expanded thyroid clonotypes with frequency above 0.001 were also detected in blood, suggesting blood repertoires may reflect the thyroid immune response.

For repertoire sequencing, the TCR beta CDR3 regions were amplified from RNA transcripts. The first round was an RT-PCR using HTBI primers with the Qiagen OneStep RT-PCR kit, and this first round was followed by a second-round multiplex PCR, then size selection and purification. The libraries underwent paired-end sequencing with 100 bp reads on an Illumina HiSeq2000. On the study's bioinformatics: SOAPnuke was used to process the reads, removing any read that contained adapters or uncalled bases, had a mean Phred below 15, or lacked an exact match to the constant primer or identifier. COPE v1.2.5 was used to merge the high-quality paired reads. Each unique nucleotide sequence was defined as a clonotype, and clonotypes were aligned to IMGT TRB V, D and J references with MiTCR v1.1. The analysis was limited to V-J combinations with a frequency above 0.0001, which together covered about 99% of the repertoires. A TCR clonal expansion and chaos score per V-J combination was defined as the ratio of F50 clonal expansion to chaos observed in the TCRdist matrix. Welch's t-statistics and random forest were used to reduce the features to some 13 V-J combinations, which were then used as input to a naive Bayes classifier. The Morisita-Horn index was used to measure how similar the thyroid and blood repertoires were. TCRdb cleaned the public reads at Q25 with fastp, built clones with MiXCR and kept in-frame beta chains. Rows matching on CDR3 protein sequence are summarized as one entry with the most common DNA and genes. These V and J calls derive from TCRdb rather than the authors' analysis. In all, the sample holds 1 million to 1.3 million distinct CDR3 sequences, and 35% to 45% of those were seen once. The ten top clones hold 11% of the sample.

Sequences DFQATT (CDR1) and SNEGSKA (CDR2) are obtained from the germline V gene (reference sequence). V drops 5 bases and J drops 2 bases, leaving 12 bases in between. The CDR3 holds 13 amino acids from the cysteine to the phenylalanine. Kept here is only the CDR3 DNA, which spans 39 bases and is read in frame from base 1. This clonotype has at least ten counts. No cognate antigen has been identified for it. One base away there is no much larger clone; base qualities are not given. Patients with hyperthyroidism were aged 18 to 65 years, had been newly diagnosed, and had a disease duration of less than 2 months. Patients with other autoimmune diseases, uncontrolled infections, pregnancy or lactation were excluded. Diagnosis was based on clinical symptoms, serum thyroxine, TRAb, thyroid ultrasound and orbital computed tomography. Trizol reagent was used to extract the total RNA, and its quality was then checked on an Agilent 2100 Bioanalyzer.

This chain joins TRBV20-1 to TRBJ1-2, and perhaps TRBD1 as D gene, on 5 matching bases. The sequenced sample was peripheral blood or thyroid tissue (not recorded which). This receptor was taken from an adult man with Graves' hyperthyroidism. Read as DNA, the sequence is TGCAGTGCTGTACCGGGACGGAACTATGGCTACACCTTC. It is translated as CSAVPGRNYGYTF.